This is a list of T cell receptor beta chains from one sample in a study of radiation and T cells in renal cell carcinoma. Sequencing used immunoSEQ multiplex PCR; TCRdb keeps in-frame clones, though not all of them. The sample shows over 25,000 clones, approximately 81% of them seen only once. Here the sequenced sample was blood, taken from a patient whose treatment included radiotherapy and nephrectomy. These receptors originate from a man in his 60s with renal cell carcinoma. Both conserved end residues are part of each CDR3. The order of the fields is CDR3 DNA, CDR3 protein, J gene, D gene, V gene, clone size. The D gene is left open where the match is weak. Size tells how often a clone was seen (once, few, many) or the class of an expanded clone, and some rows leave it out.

TGTGCCAGCAGCTTAAGGGCCGGCACAGATACGCAGTATTTT	CASSLRAGTDTQYF	TRBJ2-3	.	TRBV7-3	.
TGTGCTAGTGGTTTAACCCGGGGACAGGGAACCTACGAGCAGTACTTC	CASGLTRGQGTYEQYF	TRBJ2-7	TRBD1	TRBV12-5	.
TGCAGCGCTCAGGGTGCGAGGACCTACGAGCAGTACTTC	CSAQGARTYEQYF	TRBJ2-7	.	TRBV29-1	.
TGTGCCAGCAGCTCAGGGACTAGCGACGTCCACGAGCAGTACTTC	CASSSGTSDVHEQYF	TRBJ2-7	TRBD2	TRBV5-8	.
TGTGCCAGCAGCTCCCACAGGGGCACTGAAGCTTTCTTT	CASSSHRGTEAFF	TRBJ1-1	TRBD1	TRBV7-2	.
TGTGCCAGCAGCACCGGGGAGCTGTTTTTT	CASSTGELFF	TRBJ2-2	.	TRBV6-1	.
TGCGCCAGCAGGGAGACTAGCGGACTCTCCTACGAGCAGTACTTC	CASRETSGLSYEQYF	TRBJ2-7	TRBD2	TRBV4-1	few
TGTGCCAGCAGTCGGGGGCGGGTGACTAGCGGAACAGATACGCAGTATTTT	CASSRGRVTSGTDTQYF	TRBJ2-3	TRBD2	TRBV27	.
TGTGCCAGCAGCATCAGGGGAAACACTGAAGCTTTCTTT	CASSIRGNTEAFF	TRBJ1-1	.	TRBV7-2	once
TGCGCCAGCAGCTTCGGACAGAAGGAGACCCAGTACTTC	CASSFGQKETQYF	TRBJ2-5	.	TRBV5-1	.
TGTGCCAGCAGCCACAAGAGTAACCTGTATTTT	CASSHKSNLYF	TRBJ2-3	.	TRBV5-6	once
TGTGCCAGCAGGTCAGGGAGTAGGAATGAAAAACTGTTTTTT	CASRSGSRNEKLFF	TRBJ1-4	.	TRBV27	.
TGTGCCAGCAGCTCTGAACCCCGTGGACCTCAAGAGACCCAGTACTTC	CASSSEPRGPQETQYF	TRBJ2-5	.	TRBV7-9	once
TGTGCCAGCGCCCGACTAGCGGGAGCTACCACAGATACGCAGTATTTT	CASARLAGATTDTQYF	TRBJ2-3	TRBD2	TRBV6-6	.
TGTGCCAGCAGTTACGAGGGGGACGGCTACACCTTC	CASSYEGDGYTF	TRBJ1-2	.	TRBV6-5	medium-sized
TGCGCCAGCAGCCAGGCCTTAGCGGCTAGCTCCTACAATGAGCAGTTCTTC	CASSQALAASSYNEQFF	TRBJ2-1	.	TRBV4-3	.
TGTGCCAGCAGCATCGGACCGAACACTGAAGCTTTCTTT	CASSIGPNTEAFF	TRBJ1-1	.	TRBV11-2	.
TGTGCCAGCAGCCAACAGCAGGGGGGTACCGGGGAGCTGTTTTTT	CASSQQQGGTGELFF	TRBJ2-2	.	TRBV14	.
TGTGCCAGCAGTTTACCGGGATCCTACAATGAGCAGTTCTTC	CASSLPGSYNEQFF	TRBJ2-1	.	TRBV27	.
TGTGCCAGCAGCTTAGACAGGAGCCAAAGTGAGCAGTACTTC	CASSLDRSQSEQYF	TRBJ2-7	.	TRBV7-2	few
TGCGCCAGCAGCTTGGAGGGGGGCCCGGGCTACGAGCAGTACTTC	CASSLEGGPGYEQYF	TRBJ2-7	.	TRBV5-1	.
TGTGCCAGCAGCGTCCTGGGGGGTCAAGAGGAGACCCAGTACTTC	CASSVLGGQEETQYF	TRBJ2-5	.	TRBV9	.
TGCGCCAGCAGTCCCGAGGCAGCTAACTATGGCTACACCTTC	CASSPEAANYGYTF	TRBJ1-2	.	TRBV5-1	.
TGTGCCAGCAGCTTACTATCCCGGGAGGGCCACAATGAGCAGTTCTTC	CASSLLSREGHNEQFF	TRBJ2-1	TRBD2	TRBV7-6	once
TGTGCCAGCTCACGCCAGGCCTTTGAAGCTTTCTTT	CASSRQAFEAFF	TRBJ1-1	.	TRBV18	.
TGTGCCAGCAGCTCCGGGACACGGCAGGGCTACACCTTC	CASSSGTRQGYTF	TRBJ1-2	.	TRBV11-2	.
TGTGCCAGCAGCCTAGGGGGGACTAGTCGCTCCTACGAGCAGTACTTC	CASSLGGTSRSYEQYF	TRBJ2-7	TRBD2	TRBV11-2	.
TGCAGCGTTGGAGGAGGACAGATACAAGAGACCCAGTACTTC	CSVGGGQIQETQYF	TRBJ2-5	.	TRBV29-1	.
TGTGCCAGCAGCGAGACAGTTAACTATGGCTACACCTTC	CASSETVNYGYTF	TRBJ1-2	.	TRBV6-1	few
TGCGCCAGCAGCCAGGGTCCCGGTCCTAGCGGGAGTTACGCAGATACGCAGTATTTT	CASSQGPGPSGSYADTQYF	TRBJ2-3	TRBD2	TRBV4-3	.
TGTGCCAGCAGTGCTACCCAACAGCGGGCTGAAGCTTTCTTT	CASSATQQRAEAFF	TRBJ1-1	.	TRBV6-1	.
TGTGCCAGCACCCCGGGACCCTACGAGCAGTACTTC	CASTPGPYEQYF	TRBJ2-7	.	TRBV7-9	.
TGTGCCACCAGCAGAGAAGATACCGCAACTAATGAAAAACTGTTTTTT	CATSREDTATNEKLFF	TRBJ1-4	.	TRBV15	once
TGCGCCAGCAGCAAAATACAGCGGCAAGAGACCCAGTACTTC	CASSKIQRQETQYF	TRBJ2-5	.	TRBV5-1	.
TGTGCCAGCAGCTTACAGGGCATGAACACTGAAGCTTTCTTT	CASSLQGMNTEAFF	TRBJ1-1	.	TRBV7-6	.
TGTGCCAGCAGCTTAAGTTCAAGTTGGTCCTTCGAAAAACTGTTTTTT	CASSLSSSWSFEKLFF	TRBJ1-4	.	TRBV9	few
TGTGCCACCAGCAGAGAGGACACTGAAGCTTTCTTT	CATSREDTEAFF	TRBJ1-1	.	TRBV15	.
TGTGCCAGCTCAAGAGGACAGGACAATGAGCAGTTCTTC	CASSRGQDNEQFF	TRBJ2-1	TRBD1	TRBV18	.
TGCGCCAGCAGCCAAGTTGCGACAGGGGGGGGCACTGAAGCTTTCTTT	CASSQVATGGGTEAFF	TRBJ1-1	TRBD1	TRBV4-1	.
TGTGCCAGCAGCTTAGTTGGGACAGGGGCCTACAATGAGCAGTTCTTC	CASSLVGTGAYNEQFF	TRBJ2-1	TRBD1	TRBV7-2	.
TGTGCCAGCAGCGCCGAAGAGACCCAGTACTTC	CASSAEETQYF	TRBJ2-5	.	TRBV9	.
TGCGCCAGCAGCCATCCCGGGACTAGCGAGAAAAACATTCAGTACTTC	CASSHPGTSEKNIQYF	TRBJ2-4	TRBD2	TRBV4-1	.
TGTGCCAGCAGTTACGGGAGCCCAGAGACCCAGTACTTC	CASSYGSPETQYF	TRBJ2-5	.	TRBV6-5	.